This TCR beta chain is from a study of T cells in localized non-small cell lung cancer. General study points: Overall survival was longer when the density of T cells in the blood was higher. Appearing in adjacent lung were a median approximately 57 of the top 100 tumor clones.

Comment on this clone: The target antigen is unknown.

This table comes from immunoSEQ multiplex PCR, and its TCRdb copy is limited to in-frame clones, with some not included. The data show some 30,000 clones, 91% seen once. Sequencing was performed on PBMCs, taken before any cancer treatment. This clonotype was obtained from a man aged 40-75 years with stage II lung adenocarcinoma.

CDR3 protein: CASSPPAGVPPNEQFF. Here the CDR3 DNA reads TGTGCCAGCTCACCACCGGCGGGAGTACCCCCCAATGAGCAGTTCTTC. This rearrangement joins TRBV18 to TRBJ2-1; 7 bases align to TRBD2. The junction had 8 bases not matched to a gene; V was cut back by 0 bases and J by 6 bases. This CDR3 comprises 16 residues. Germline lookup yields CDR1 KGHSH and CDR2 LQKENI.